The source of this T cell receptor (beta chain) is a study of CD8+ T cells in alopecia areata. Study-wide results and caveats: In scalp and blood during tofacitinib, many expanded lesional clones persisted. Especially in alopecia totalis/universalis, lesional scalp showed greater clonality than normal scalp did.

RNA, once extracted, was reverse transcribed into cDNA for use as the sequencing template. Profiling relied on immunoSEQ multiplex PCR, and the TCRdb table lists in-frame clones only, not all of them. The data show some 150,000 clones, about 86% seen once. Treatment here: oral pan-JAK inhibitor, 5-10 mg twice daily. A remark on this clone: Its antigen is as yet unknown.

CDR3 length equals 13 residues. Germline CDR1 GTSNPN, CDR2 SVGIG (reference sequence). V lost 6 bases and J lost 2, with 13 bases in between. The sequence was collected from a human donor with alopecia areata. This sample comprised CD8+ T cells sorted from blood, obtained at week 4, from a patient treated with tofacitinib. The chain is built from TRBV30 and TRBJ1-1; perhaps TRBD1 as D (5 bases). The DNA for the CDR3 is TGTGCCTGCGACGTGGGGGGTAACACTGAAGCTTTCTTT. It is translated as CACDVGGNTEAFF.